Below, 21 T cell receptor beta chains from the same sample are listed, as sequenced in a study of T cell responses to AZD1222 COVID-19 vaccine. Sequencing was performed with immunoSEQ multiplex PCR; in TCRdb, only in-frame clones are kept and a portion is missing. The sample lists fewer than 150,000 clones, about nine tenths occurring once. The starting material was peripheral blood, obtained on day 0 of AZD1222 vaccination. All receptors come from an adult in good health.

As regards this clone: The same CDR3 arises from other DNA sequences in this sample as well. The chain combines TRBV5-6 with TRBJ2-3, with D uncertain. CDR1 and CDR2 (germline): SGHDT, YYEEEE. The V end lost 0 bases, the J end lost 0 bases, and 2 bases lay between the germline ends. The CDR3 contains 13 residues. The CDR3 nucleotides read TGTGCCAGCAGCTTGGACAGCACAGATACGCAGTATTTT. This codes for CASSLDSTDTQYF.

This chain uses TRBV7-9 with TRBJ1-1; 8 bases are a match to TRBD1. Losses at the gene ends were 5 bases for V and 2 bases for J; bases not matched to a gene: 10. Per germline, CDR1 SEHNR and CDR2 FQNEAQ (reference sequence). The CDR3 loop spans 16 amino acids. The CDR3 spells CASSPRPGGPNTEAFF. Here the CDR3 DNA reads TGTGCCAGCAGCCCAAGGCCAGGGGGCCCCAACACTGAAGCTTTCTTT.

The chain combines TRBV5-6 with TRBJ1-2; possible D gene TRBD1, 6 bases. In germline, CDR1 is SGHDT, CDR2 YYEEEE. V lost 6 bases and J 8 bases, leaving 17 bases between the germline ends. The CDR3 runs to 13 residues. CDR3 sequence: CASILNEGGGYTF. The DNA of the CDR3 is TGTGCCAGCATCTTAAATGAGGGGGGCGGCTACACCTTC.

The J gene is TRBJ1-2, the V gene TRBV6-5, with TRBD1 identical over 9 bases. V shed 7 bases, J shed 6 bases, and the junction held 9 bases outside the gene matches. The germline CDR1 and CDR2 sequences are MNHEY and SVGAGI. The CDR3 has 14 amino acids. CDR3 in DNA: TGTGCCAGCACTCAAAGGACAGGGGCCGATGGCTACACCTTC. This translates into CASTQRTGADGYTF.

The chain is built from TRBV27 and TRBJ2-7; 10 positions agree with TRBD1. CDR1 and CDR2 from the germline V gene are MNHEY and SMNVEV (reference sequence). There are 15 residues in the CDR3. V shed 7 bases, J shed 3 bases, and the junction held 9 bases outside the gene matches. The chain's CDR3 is CASTPGTGAFYEQYF. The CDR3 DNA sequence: TGTGCCAGCACCCCTGGGACAGGGGCCTTCTACGAGCAGTACTTC.

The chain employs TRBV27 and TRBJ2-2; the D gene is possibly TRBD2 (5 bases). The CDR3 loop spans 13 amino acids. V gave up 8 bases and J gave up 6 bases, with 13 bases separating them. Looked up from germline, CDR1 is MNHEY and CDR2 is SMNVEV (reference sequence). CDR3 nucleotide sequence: TGTGCCAGCTGTGGAGGAAGCTCCGGGGAGCTGTTTTTT. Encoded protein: CASCGGSSGELFF.

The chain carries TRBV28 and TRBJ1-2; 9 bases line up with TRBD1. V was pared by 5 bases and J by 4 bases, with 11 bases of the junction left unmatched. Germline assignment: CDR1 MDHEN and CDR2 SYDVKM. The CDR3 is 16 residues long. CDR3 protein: CASSAPVQTGGYGYTF. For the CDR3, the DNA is TGTGCCAGCAGTGCGCCGGTTCAGACAGGGGGCTATGGCTACACCTTC.

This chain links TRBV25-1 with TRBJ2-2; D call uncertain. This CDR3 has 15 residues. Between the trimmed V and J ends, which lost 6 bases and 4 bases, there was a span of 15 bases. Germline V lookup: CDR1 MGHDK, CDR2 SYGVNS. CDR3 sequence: CASSTSRESTGELFF. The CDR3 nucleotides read TGTGCCAGCAGCACTTCACGAGAGAGCACCGGGGAGCTGTTTTTT.

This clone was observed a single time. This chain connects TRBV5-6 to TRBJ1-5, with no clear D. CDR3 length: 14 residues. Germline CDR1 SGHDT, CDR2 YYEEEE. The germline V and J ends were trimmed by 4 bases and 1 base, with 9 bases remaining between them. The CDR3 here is CASSMDGSNQPQHF. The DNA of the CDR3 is TGTGCCAGCAGCATGGACGGGAGCAATCAGCCCCAGCATTTT. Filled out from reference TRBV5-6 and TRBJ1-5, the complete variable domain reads DAGVTQSPTHLIKTRGQQVTLRCSPKSGHDTVSWYQQALGQGPQFIFQYYEEEERQRGNFPDRFSGHQFPNYSSELNVNALLLGDSALYLCASSMDGSNQPQHFGDGTRLSIL.

CDR3 loop: CASSFLTGNTEAFF. In DNA form, the CDR3 reads TGTGCCAGCAGTTTCCTTACAGGGAACACTGAAGCTTTCTTT. The V and J genes are TRBV6-5 and TRBJ1-1, with a possible D match to TRBD1 (5 bases). V was shortened by 4 bases and J by 1 base, with 10 bases between the two germline ends. CDR1 and CDR2 (germline): MNHEY, SVGAGI. The CDR3 is 14 amino acids.

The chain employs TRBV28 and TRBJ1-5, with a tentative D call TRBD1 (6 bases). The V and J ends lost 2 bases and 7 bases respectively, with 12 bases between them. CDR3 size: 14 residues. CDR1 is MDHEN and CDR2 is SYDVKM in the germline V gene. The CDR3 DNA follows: TGTGCCAGCAGTTTACCAGGGGCTCGACAGCCCCAGCATTTT. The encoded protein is CASSLPGARQPQHF.

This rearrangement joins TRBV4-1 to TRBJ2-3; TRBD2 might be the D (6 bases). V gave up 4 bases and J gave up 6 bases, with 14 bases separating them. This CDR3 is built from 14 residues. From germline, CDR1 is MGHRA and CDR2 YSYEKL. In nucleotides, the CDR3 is TGCGCCAGCAGCCGCCAACTAGCTGTGGATACGCAGTATTTT. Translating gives CASSRQLAVDTQYF.

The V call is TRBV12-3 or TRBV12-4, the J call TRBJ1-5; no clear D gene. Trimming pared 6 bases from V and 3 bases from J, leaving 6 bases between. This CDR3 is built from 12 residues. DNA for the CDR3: TGTGCCAGCAGCCCCTCCAATCAGCCCCAGCATTTT. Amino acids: CASSPSNQPQHF.

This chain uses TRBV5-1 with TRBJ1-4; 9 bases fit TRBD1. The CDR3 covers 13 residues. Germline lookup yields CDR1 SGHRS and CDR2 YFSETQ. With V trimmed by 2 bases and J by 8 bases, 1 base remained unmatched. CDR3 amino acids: CASSLGTGEKLFF. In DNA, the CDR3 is TGCGCCAGCAGCTTAGGGACAGGGGAAAAACTGTTTTTT.

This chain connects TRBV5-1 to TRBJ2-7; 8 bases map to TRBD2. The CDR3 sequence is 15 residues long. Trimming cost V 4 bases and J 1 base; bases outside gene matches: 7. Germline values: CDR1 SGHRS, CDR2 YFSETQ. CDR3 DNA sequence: TGCGCCAGCAGCCTCTTTTCTAGCGGGTCCTACGAGCAGTACTTC. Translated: CASSLFSSGSYEQYF.

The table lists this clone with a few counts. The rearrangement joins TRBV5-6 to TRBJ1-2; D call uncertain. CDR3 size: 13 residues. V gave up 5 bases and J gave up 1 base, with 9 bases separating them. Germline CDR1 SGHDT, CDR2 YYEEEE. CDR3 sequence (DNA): TGTGCCAGCAGACCCGACGGTAACTATGGCTACACCTTC. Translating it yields CASRPDGNYGYTF.

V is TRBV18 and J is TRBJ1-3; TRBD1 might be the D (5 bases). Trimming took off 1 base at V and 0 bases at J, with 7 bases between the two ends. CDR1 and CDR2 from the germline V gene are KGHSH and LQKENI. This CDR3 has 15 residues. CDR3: CASSPQRGSGNTIYF. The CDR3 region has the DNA TGTGCCAGCTCACCACAGAGGGGCTCTGGAAACACCATATATTTT. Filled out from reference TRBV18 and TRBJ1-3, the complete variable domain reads NAGVMQNPRHLVRRRGQEARLRCSPMKGHSHVYWYRQLPEEGLKFMVYLQKENIIDESGMPKERFSAEFPKEGPSILRIQQVVRGDSAAYFCASSPQRGSGNTIYFGEGSWLTVV.

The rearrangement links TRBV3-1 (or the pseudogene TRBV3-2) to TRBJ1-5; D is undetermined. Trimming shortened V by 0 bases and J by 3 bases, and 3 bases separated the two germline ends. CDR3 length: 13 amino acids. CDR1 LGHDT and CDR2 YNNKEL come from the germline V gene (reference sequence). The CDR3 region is CASSQEANQPQHF. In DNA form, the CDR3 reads TGTGCCAGCAGCCAAGAGGCCAATCAGCCCCAGCATTTT.

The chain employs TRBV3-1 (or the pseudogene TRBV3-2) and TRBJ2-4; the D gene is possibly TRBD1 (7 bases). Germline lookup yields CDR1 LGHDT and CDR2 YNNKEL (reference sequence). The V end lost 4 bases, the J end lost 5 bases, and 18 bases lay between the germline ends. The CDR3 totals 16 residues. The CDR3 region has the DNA TGTGCCAGCAGCCCCCGCGGAGGGGGCGCGGAAAACATTCAGTACTTC. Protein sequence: CASSPRGGGAENIQYF.

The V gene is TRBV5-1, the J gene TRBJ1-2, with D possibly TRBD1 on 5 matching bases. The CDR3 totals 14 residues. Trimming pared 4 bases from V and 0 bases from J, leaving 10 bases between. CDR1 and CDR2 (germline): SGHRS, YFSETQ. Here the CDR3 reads CASSPRDPNYGYTF. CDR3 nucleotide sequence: TGCGCCAGCAGCCCCCGGGACCCTAACTATGGCTACACCTTC. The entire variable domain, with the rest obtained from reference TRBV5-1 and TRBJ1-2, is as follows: KAGVTQTPRYLIKTRGQQVTLSCSPISGHRSVSWYQQTPGQGLQFLFEYFSETQRNKGNFPGRFSGRQFSNSRSEMNVSTLELGDSALYLCASSPRDPNYGYTFGSGTRLTVV.

The CDR3 DNA is TGTGCCAGCAGCCAAGAATTCGGGACCGGGGAGCTGTTTTTT. Encoded protein: CASSQEFGTGELFF. This rearrangement joins TRBV3-1 (or the pseudogene TRBV3-2) to TRBJ2-2, with unresolved D. CDR3 length: 14 amino acids. Germline loops: CDR1 LGHDT, CDR2 YNNKEL (reference sequence). V gave up 0 bases and J gave up 5 bases, with 7 bases separating them.